The 30 T cell receptor beta chains listed next were all sequenced from one sample in a study of blood T cell repertoires in COVID-19. Using immunoSEQ multiplex PCR, the repertoire was profiled, and TCRdb retains in-frame clones only, with some absent. The repertoire includes under 200,000 clones, 89% of them detected once, and roughly 0.8% sits in the top ten. Sequenced material: PBMCs or T cells enriched from blood (not recorded which). These receptors were obtained from a woman under 30 who had recovered from COVID-19.

The chain employs TRBV4-1 and TRBJ2-2; D gene uncertain. Trimming pared 1 base from V and 0 bases from J, leaving 12 bases between. Germline CDR1 reads MGHRA; CDR2 reads YSYEKL. This CDR3 has 17 amino acids. For the CDR3, the DNA is TGCGCCAGCAGCCAAGGTCGCGGTCAGACGAACACCGGGGAGCTGTTTTTT. It encodes CASSQGRGQTNTGELFF.

This chain links TRBV27 with TRBJ2-3; D might be TRBD2 (6 bases). Germline CDR1 and CDR2: MNHEY and SMNVEV (reference sequence). The V end lost 7 bases, the J end lost 1 base, and 12 bases lay between the germline ends. This CDR3 is 14 amino acids long. The CDR3: CASKVGGGTDTQYF. The CDR3 DNA reads TGTGCCAGCAAGGTGGGCGGGGGCACAGATACGCAGTATTTT.

The chain employs TRBV6-2 or TRBV6-3 and TRBJ2-7; no definite D call. The ends were cut back, 5 bases at V and 5 bases at J, with 10 bases in the middle. Germline V gene data show CDR1 as MNHEY and CDR2 as SVGEGT. There are 12 residues in the CDR3. For the CDR3, the DNA is TGTGCCAGCAGTCCCCCCAGGAACGAGCAGTACTTC. Protein product: CASSPPRNEQYF.

The V gene is TRBV4-3, the J gene TRBJ2-3, with 9 positions matching TRBD2. The germline gives CDR1 LGHNA, CDR2 YSLEER. This CDR3 contains 17 residues. Germline trimming cut 0 bases from V and 11 bases from J; bases unmatched to any gene: 15. The CDR3 reads CASSQDLMLAGRRLQYF. DNA of the CDR3: TGCGCCAGCAGCCAAGATCTGATGCTAGCGGGAAGAAGGTTGCAGTATTTT.

The rearrangement joins TRBV5-8 to TRBJ2-7; 7 nucleotides match TRBD1. This CDR3 is built from 15 residues. From germline, CDR1 is SGHTS and CDR2 YDEGEE. V shed 9 bases, J shed 3 bases, and the junction held 15 bases outside the gene matches. The CDR3 coding sequence is TGTGCCACCAAAGCTCCCCTGGACAGGAACTACGAGCAGTACTTC. Translating it yields CATKAPLDRNYEQYF.

The CDR3 loop reads CAISDRTGYGYTF. The CDR3 DNA reads as TGTGCCATCAGTGATAGGACAGGATATGGCTACACCTTC. The chain recombines TRBV10-3 with TRBJ1-2, with TRBD1 identical over 7 bases. The germline V gene has CDR1 ENHRY and CDR2 SYGVKD. The CDR3 covers 13 residues. With 3 bases clipped from V and 5 bases from J, the junction kept 3 bases outside the gene matches.

This chain connects TRBV5-1 to TRBJ2-7; 12 positions match TRBD2. Trimming removed 4 bases from V and 6 bases from J; junction bases left unmatched: 5. Germline V gene sequence: CDR1 SGHRS, CDR2 YFSETQ. The CDR3 totals 14 residues. CDR3 bases: TGCGCCAGCAGCGAACTAGCGGGAGGAGGCGAGCAGTACTTC. Its protein product is CASSELAGGGEQYF.

The chain combines TRBV27 with TRBJ2-7; 10 bases line up with TRBD2. The junction had 5 bases not matched to a gene; V was cut back by 5 bases and J by 4 bases. Per the germline V gene, CDR1 is MNHEY and CDR2 is SMNVEV (reference sequence). There are 14 residues in the CDR3. The CDR3 region has the DNA TGTGCCAGCAGTACCCGGACTAGCGGTTACGAGCAGTACTTC. Protein: CASSTRTSGYEQYF.

The genes are TRBV28 and TRBJ2-7; 8 positions match TRBD2. With V trimmed by 4 bases and J by 6 bases, 8 bases remained unmatched. Germline CDR1 and CDR2: MDHEN and SYDVKM. The length of the CDR3 is 14 residues. The CDR3 coding sequence is TGTGCCAGCAGTTCGGCGGGAGGTCGTTCCGAGCAGTACTTC. This sequence encodes CASSSAGGRSEQYF.

The V gene is TRBV9, the J gene TRBJ2-5, with TRBD1 identical over 11 bases. J was trimmed by 3 bases and V by 4 bases; bases with no gene match: 5. The CDR3 is made up of 15 amino acids. Germline V CDR1 and CDR2: SGDLS, YYNGEE. The CDR3 bases are TGTGCCAGCAGCCCAGGGGGACAGGGGGAAGAGACCCAGTACTTC. This codes for CASSPGGQGEETQYF.

The chain combines TRBV7-8 with TRBJ2-7, with D hard to call. CDR1 is SGHVS, CDR2 FQNEAQ, per germline. The ends were cut back, 1 base at V and 0 bases at J, with 13 bases in the middle. This CDR3 spans 16 amino acids. The CDR3: CASSLGALISSYEQYF. In DNA, the CDR3 is TGTGCCAGCAGCTTAGGAGCACTAATCAGCTCCTACGAGCAGTACTTC.

V is TRBV27 and J is TRBJ2-5; 8 bases are shared with TRBD2. The CDR3 has 15 residues. J was trimmed by 4 bases and V by 2 bases; bases with no gene match: 6. Germline assignment: CDR1 MNHEY and CDR2 SMNVEV (reference sequence). CDR3 bases: TGTGCCAGCAGTTTAAACGGGAGGGCCGGAGAGACCCAGTACTTC. Residues: CASSLNGRAGETQYF.

The gene calls are TRBV20-1 and TRBJ2-7; D perhaps matches TRBD1 (6 bases). There are 11 residues in the CDR3. The germline V and J ends were trimmed by 7 bases and 3 bases, with 10 bases remaining between them. Germline V lookup: CDR1 DFQATT, CDR2 SNEGSKA (reference sequence). The CDR3 here is CSGGTNYEQYF. In nucleotides, the CDR3 is TGCAGTGGGGGGACAAACTACGAGCAGTACTTC.

V is TRBV12-3 or TRBV12-4 and J is TRBJ1-6; D is unclear. The CDR3 length is 13 residues. With 7 bases removed from V and 9 bases from J, the gap between germline ends came to 13 bases. The CDR3 nucleotides are TGTGCCAGCATCCTTGGAGCAATTTCACCCCTCCACTTT. Translating gives CASILGAISPLHF.

The chain links TRBV20-1 to TRBJ2-7; maybe TRBD1 (6 bases). CDR1 DFQATT and CDR2 SNEGSKA come from the germline V gene (reference sequence). The V gene lost 5 bases and the J gene lost 2 bases, with 7 bases spanning the gap. The length of the CDR3 is 11 residues. CDR3 loop: CSAGQTYEQYF. CDR3 nucleotide sequence: TGCAGTGCTGGACAGACCTACGAGCAGTACTTC.

The J gene is TRBJ1-2, the V gene TRBV5-6; D remains unclear. Trimming shortened V by 2 bases and J by 2 bases, and 7 bases separated the two germline ends. In germline, CDR1 is SGHDT, CDR2 YYEEEE. The CDR3 has 13 amino acids. Here the CDR3 reads CASSFGRNYGYTF. The CDR3, as DNA: TGTGCCAGCAGCTTTGGCAGAAACTATGGCTACACCTTC.

This chain links TRBV7-6 with TRBJ2-1, with 7 bases aligning to TRBD2. Trimming cost V 2 bases and J 4 bases; bases outside gene matches: 17. The CDR3 sequence is 19 residues long. Per germline, CDR1 SGHVS and CDR2 FNYEAQ. This chain's CDR3 is CASSLSPGRKASGYNEQFF. CDR3 bases: TGTGCCAGCAGCTTATCTCCAGGGAGGAAGGCTAGCGGATACAATGAGCAGTTCTTC.

The V gene is TRBV28, the J gene TRBJ1-4; 8 nucleotides line up with TRBD1. J gave up 8 bases and V 6 bases, and 8 bases lay outside the gene matches. The CDR3 has 14 residues. Germline loops: CDR1 MDHEN, CDR2 SYDVKM. The CDR3 DNA sequence: TGTGCCAGCAGCCCATGGACAGGGAACGAAAAACTGTTTTTT. Translation: CASSPWTGNEKLFF.

The J gene is TRBJ1-1, the V gene TRBV27; D remains ambiguous. The germline V gene has CDR1 MNHEY and CDR2 SMNVEV (reference sequence). Between the trimmed V and J ends, which lost 1 base and 6 bases, there was a span of 12 bases. The length of the CDR3 is 14 residues. The CDR3 DNA is TGTGCCAGCAGTTTATTGGGAGGGTCCGCTGAAGCTTTCTTT. It is translated as CASSLLGGSAEAFF.

This chain connects TRBV2 to TRBJ2-7, with D uncertain. CDR1 is SNHLY and CDR2 is FYNNEI in the germline V gene. The CDR3 has 14 residues. V shed 0 bases and J shed 5 bases, with 11 bases lying between them. CDR3 nucleotide sequence: TGTGCCAGCAGTGAAGCCGTCGTCCAGGACGAGCAGTACTTC. This codes for CASSEAVVQDEQYF.

CDR3 DNA sequence: TGTGCCATGGCTGGGACTAGCGGGACTGGTAGTAGCACAGATACGCAGTATTTT. This gives the protein CAMAGTSGTGSSTDTQYF. The V call is TRBV10-3, the J call TRBJ2-3; 13 nucleotides match TRBD2. Looked up from germline, CDR1 is ENHRY and CDR2 is SYGVKD. The CDR3 is made up of 18 amino acids. The V segment lost 9 bases and the J segment 0 bases; nucleotides outside the gene matches: 12.

The genes are TRBV11-2 and TRBJ2-3, with 9 bases matching TRBD2. CDR3 length equals 14 residues. Unmatched junction bases numbered 0, after V lost 1 base and J lost 4 bases. Germline V gives CDR1 SGHAT, CDR2 FQNNGV. CDR3 in amino acids: CASSLGGGADTQYF. The DNA for the CDR3 is TGTGCCAGCAGCTTAGGCGGGGGGGCAGATACGCAGTATTTT.

The chain couples TRBV29-1 to TRBJ1-2, with 11 bases that match TRBD1. Unmatched junction bases numbered 7, after V lost 7 bases and J lost 6 bases. Germline V gene sequence: CDR1 SQVTM, CDR2 ANQGSEA. The CDR3 spans 13 residues. CDR3 loop: CSAPGQGENGYTF. The CDR3 nucleotides are TGCAGCGCCCCGGGACAGGGGGAAAATGGCTACACCTTC.

The chain employs TRBV19 and TRBJ2-5; the match to TRBD2 covers 11 bases. The germline gives CDR1 LNHDA, CDR2 SQIVND (reference sequence). CDR3 length equals 15 residues. Trimming removed 2 bases from V and 5 bases from J; junction bases left unmatched: 4. CDR3 sequence: CASSIMTSGAETQYF. DNA of the CDR3: TGTGCCAGTAGTATAATGACTAGCGGGGCGGAGACCCAGTACTTC.

The rearrangement links TRBV4-3 to TRBJ1-4; D call uncertain. CDR3 length: 14 residues. Germline V gene sequence: CDR1 LGHNA, CDR2 YSLEER. V was trimmed by 3 bases and J by 3 bases, leaving 8 bases between them. The CDR3 here is CASSHATPNEKLFF. The CDR3 bases are TGCGCCAGCAGCCACGCCACACCTAATGAAAAACTGTTTTTT.

This clone was observed a single time. The chain employs TRBV28 and TRBJ2-7; 7 bases match TRBD2. This CDR3 contains 13 residues. V lost 9 bases to trimming and J lost 2 bases; unmatched junction nucleotides: 7. Germline V CDR1 and CDR2: MDHEN, SYDVKM. Here the CDR3 DNA reads TGTGCCAGTTCGCCGGGACTACCCTACGAGCAGTACTTC. Its translation is CASSPGLPYEQYF.

The rearrangement joins TRBV28 to TRBJ2-3; 9 nucleotides match TRBD1. Per the germline V gene, CDR1 is MDHEN and CDR2 is SYDVKM. The CDR3 runs 14 residues. J gave up 10 bases and V 3 bases, and 8 bases lay outside the gene matches. In DNA, the CDR3 is TGTGCCAGCAGTTTTGTGACAGGGGGGTTTGCGCAGTATTTT. Translated, it gives CASSFVTGGFAQYF.

V is TRBV6-6 and J is TRBJ2-7, with 9 bases that match TRBD1. Losses at the gene ends were 6 bases for V and 3 bases for J; bases not matched to a gene: 9. The germline gives CDR1 MNHNY, CDR2 SVGAGI (reference sequence). The CDR3 is 15 residues long. CDR3 DNA sequence: TGTGCCAGCAGGGACGGGACAGGGTTTCTCTACGAGCAGTACTTC. Protein product: CASRDGTGFLYEQYF.

This clone came up once. The chain joins TRBV5-1 to TRBJ2-6; perhaps TRBD2 as D (5 bases). The V and J ends lost 4 bases and 0 bases respectively, with 20 bases between them. CDR1 SGHRS and CDR2 YFSETQ come from the germline V gene. The CDR3 has 19 residues. The CDR3 is CASSRFPIATSSGANVLTF. As DNA, the CDR3 is TGCGCCAGCAGCAGATTCCCCATCGCCACTAGCTCTGGGGCCAACGTCCTGACTTTC.

The chain combines TRBV7-2 with TRBJ2-7; TRBD1 aligns across 10 bases. The trim removed 5 bases at V and 3 bases at J, leaving 7 bases unmatched. CDR3 length: 15 residues. Looked up from germline, CDR1 is SGHTA and CDR2 is FQGNSA. The CDR3 reads CASSRSGQGIYEQYF. CDR3 in DNA: TGTGCCAGCAGCCGCTCGGGACAGGGGATCTACGAGCAGTACTTC.